This TCR beta chain was sequenced in a study of response to subunit inactivated influenza vaccine (dated by TCRdb to the late 2010s). Context from the whole study: Deep quantitative profiling of the T cell receptor repertoire was used in the study to follow responses to a trivalent subunit inactivated influenza vaccine. Beyond this particular receptor, the publication reports: The authors proposed that each seasonal influenza vaccination may bring in only a limited number of new T cells.

Libraries came from RT-PCR. For sequencing, an Illumina HiSeq 2500 was employed. The raw public data were reprocessed by TCRdb itself: fastp quality trimming at Q25, MiXCR clonotype calling, in-frame beta chains only. Every CDR3 protein is listed once, alongside the most common genes and DNA of its rows. Present in this sample are roughly 620,000 distinct CDR3 sequences, roughly 10% of which were seen just once. Roughly 9.6% of the sample comes from the top ten. The CDR3 contains 13 residues, cysteine and phenylalanine counted. The CDR3 DNA has 39 bases and is translated from base 1. The trim is 8 bases for V and 2 bases for J, with a gap of 11 bases between the germline ends. As encoded in the germline V gene, CDR1 is SGHTA while CDR2 is FQGNSA. Notes on this clonotype: Its binding antigen is unknown. No clone much larger than this one lies a single base away; base qualities are absent.

The same data also contributed to another study, on T cells expressing NK-cell markers. As that second paper reports: The TCR beta cDNA libraries were made using 5'RACE template switching, a step that added both a universal primer site and unique molecular identifiers. In sorted CD3+CD56+NKG2C+, CD3+CD56+NKG2C- and CD3+CD56-NKG2C+ T-cell subsets from roughly 8 donors, TCR beta-chain repertoires were profiled. Among the eight sequenced donors, seven were HCMV-seropositive and one was HCMV-seronegative. To restrict sorting to alphabetaTCR-expressing T cells, an anti-gammadeltaTCR antibody was added in several experiments. In roughly 6 donors, the dominant CD3+CD56+NKG2C+ clonotypes ranked among the top 10 CD8+ clonotypes, making up about 1.0-7.5% of CD8+ T cells. Those dominant clonotypes were again the most abundant among CD3+CD56-NKG2C+ cells in a handful of donors, at about 28.3-65%. It remained unclear whether the expanded NKG2C-expressing T cell clones were specific for HCMV antigens. All eight donors whose samples were sequenced were randomly selected healthy volunteers, three of them men and five women. HCMV serostatus was determined by detecting HCMV-specific IgG in serum with a commercial ELISA kit. Ficoll density gradient centrifugation was used to isolate peripheral blood mononuclear cells from blood. For about 6 donors, unsorted PBMC were also used to sequence bulk peripheral blood T-cell repertoires. cDNA synthesis was primed from the TCR beta constant segment, followed by two successive PCR amplification steps. Illumina HiSeq 2000/2500, MiSeq or NextSeq was used to sequence libraries as 2 x 150 bp reads. MIGEC handled demultiplexing of the reads and grouping by UMI, while MiTCR was used to assemble and quantify clonotypes. To exclude erroneous sequences, only TCR cDNA sequences supported by at least two reads were retained. The tcR package was used for downstream repertoire analysis, and clonotypes were matched across fractions by CDR3 nucleotide sequence plus V segment. VDJmatch was used to annotate antigen specificity against VDJdb, with one amino acid substitution allowed in CDR3.

The clonotype comes from a man aged 45 to 65 who received an inactivated influenza vaccine. Donor details come from another sample of the same person, matched by shared clones. The sample was PBMCs from blood, taken on the day of vaccination. The rearrangement joined TRBV7-2 to TRBJ2-3; the D gene assignment is perhaps TRBD1 or TRBD2, with each matching 5 bases. The CDR3 region reads CASGTQITDTQYF. At the DNA level, the sequence is TGTGCCAGCGGGACCCAGATCACAGATACGCAGTATTTT.